The 24 T cell receptor beta chains below all came from one sample that was sequenced in a study of cytomegalovirus exposure and HLA in healthy donors. Researchers ran the PCR with 60 Vbeta and 13 Jbeta primers. The data were produced by immunoSEQ multiplex PCR, yet TCRdb's version contains in-frame clones alone and is incomplete. The sample shows some 210,000 clones, more than 60% of them seen only once. Sequencing was done on a sample of PBMCs. The receptors stem from a woman aged 25-40 years in good health and CMV-seropositive.

The gene calls are TRBV5-1 and TRBJ2-5; 13 positions match TRBD2. J was trimmed by 7 bases and V by 2 bases; bases with no gene match: 11. CDR3 length equals 17 residues. Germline assignment: CDR1 SGHRS and CDR2 YFSETQ. The CDR3 bases are TGCGCCAGCAGCTTAACGGGACTAGCGGGGCAAAGGGGGACCCAGTACTTC. Translation gives CASSLTGLAGQRGTQYF.

The V call is TRBV7-9, the J call TRBJ1-2; 12 positions agree with TRBD1. Looked up from germline, CDR1 is SEHNR and CDR2 is FQNEAQ (reference sequence). J was trimmed by 8 bases and V by 5 bases; bases with no gene match: 12. The CDR3 sequence is 16 residues long. DNA for the CDR3: TGTGCCAGCAGCGCCTGGGCGGGACAGGGGGCGCGGGGCTACACCTTC. This encodes CASSAWAGQGARGYTF.

The rearrangement links TRBV5-1 to TRBJ2-7, with 10 nucleotides matching TRBD1. Looked up from germline, CDR1 is SGHRS and CDR2 is YFSETQ. Trimming removed 4 bases from V and 3 bases from J; junction bases left unmatched: 7. The CDR3 extends over 15 amino acids. DNA for the CDR3: TGCGCCAGCAGCACCTCCCGGGACAGGGGCTACGAGCAGTACTTC. Its translation is CASSTSRDRGYEQYF.

This clone was recorded a few times. The chain joins TRBV4-3 to TRBJ1-1; TRBD1 matches at 7 bases. Germline-derived CDR1 and CDR2 are LGHNA and YSLEER. This CDR3 has 16 residues. Trimming cost V 4 bases and J 3 bases; bases outside gene matches: 11. This CDR3 reads CASSPDGGRGDTEAFF. CDR3 sequence (DNA): TGCGCCAGCAGCCCAGACGGCGGCAGGGGGGACACTGAAGCTTTCTTT.

This clone was seen a single time. The V call is TRBV30, the J call TRBJ1-2; tentatively, D is TRBD1 (6 bases). This CDR3 is built from 16 residues. CDR1 is GTSNPN and CDR2 is SVGIG in the germline V gene (reference sequence). The V end was cut by 4 bases, the J end by 0 bases, with 18 bases between. DNA for the CDR3: TGTGCCTGGACTCCGGGACACTTATTACCTAACTATGGCTACACCTTC. Amino acids: CAWTPGHLLPNYGYTF.

The chain couples TRBV5-6 to TRBJ2-1, with a possible D match to TRBD1 (5 bases). This CDR3 is 12 amino acids long. Germline V gene lookup returns CDR1 SGHDT and CDR2 YYEEEE. V was pared by 2 bases and J by 9 bases, with 9 bases between. CDR3: CASSFPRGEQFF. In DNA form, the CDR3 reads TGTGCCAGCAGCTTCCCTAGGGGTGAGCAGTTCTTC.

This sequence joins TRBV9 and TRBJ2-2; 8 bases are shared with TRBD2. This CDR3 contains 15 residues. V lost 4 bases, J lost 7 bases, and 9 bases stayed unmatched. In germline, CDR1 is SGDLS, CDR2 YYNGEE. The DNA of the CDR3 is TGTGCCAGCAGCTTCACAAGCGGGAGCGGCGGGGAGCTGTTTTTT. Its translation: CASSFTSGSGGELFF.

Note on this clone: In the same sample, other DNA sequences code for this CDR3. The chain combines TRBV9 with TRBJ1-5; perhaps TRBD1 as D (6 bases). Germline lookup yields CDR1 SGDLS and CDR2 YYNGEE. The CDR3 length is 14 residues. Between the trimmed V and J ends, which lost 0 bases and 2 bases, there was a span of 6 bases. The CDR3 loop is CASSVGTGNQPQHF. CDR3 nucleotide sequence: TGTGCCAGCAGCGTAGGGACAGGCAATCAGCCCCAGCATTTT.

This sequence joins TRBV30 and TRBJ2-4; 8 bases fit TRBD2. V shed 4 bases, J shed 8 bases, and the junction held 7 bases outside the gene matches. Germline V lookup: CDR1 GTSNPN, CDR2 SVGIG (reference sequence). This CDR3 spans 13 amino acids. In DNA, the CDR3 is TGTGCCTGGAACCGGGGGGGGGCGGACATTCAGTACTTC. Translated, it gives CAWNRGGADIQYF.

This clone was observed a few times. The chain employs TRBV7-3 and TRBJ2-1, with D tentatively TRBD2 (5 bases). V lost 5 bases, J lost 7 bases, and 18 bases lay in between. Germline assignment: CDR1 SGHTA and CDR2 FQGTGA. The CDR3 has 15 amino acids. CDR3 amino acids: CASSLDSRYVNEQFF. For the CDR3, the DNA is TGTGCCAGCAGCCTGGACTCGCGCTACGTGAATGAGCAGTTCTTC. Together with reference TRBV7-3 and TRBJ2-1, the CDR3 gives the full variable domain: GAGVSQTPSNKVTEKGKYVELRCDPISGHTALYWYRQSLGQGPEFLIYFQGTGAADDSGLPNDRFFAVRPEGSVSTLKIQRTERGDSAVYLCASSLDSRYVNEQFFGPGTRLTVL.

The chain recombines TRBV4-3 with TRBJ2-1; 10 nucleotides match TRBD1. CDR1 and CDR2 from the germline V gene are LGHNA and YSLEER. CDR3 length: 20 amino acids. The J segment lost 0 bases and the V segment lost 0 bases, leaving 11 bases of the junction unmatched. CDR3: CASSQDLGTGAISSYNEQFF. The CDR3 DNA follows: TGCGCCAGCAGCCAAGATCTCGGGACAGGGGCGATTAGCTCCTACAATGAGCAGTTCTTC.

This sequence joins TRBV4-1 and TRBJ2-3; a possible D gene is TRBD2 (5 bases). V lost 4 bases and J 0 bases, leaving 20 bases between the germline ends. The CDR3 covers 18 residues. Germline V lookup: CDR1 MGHRA, CDR2 YSYEKL. DNA for the CDR3: TGCGCCAGCAGCCCCCTAGGCCCCGACTATCCTAGCACAGATACGCAGTATTTT. This codes for CASSPLGPDYPSTDTQYF.

The CDR3, as DNA: TGTGCCAGTGGGGGCCCAACCCGCACAGATACGCAGTATTTT. Translation gives CASGGPTRTDTQYF. This rearrangement joins TRBV28 to TRBJ2-3; perhaps TRBD1 as D (6 bases). CDR1 MDHEN and CDR2 SYDVKM come from the germline V gene. Trimming removed 9 bases at V and 1 base at J, with 14 bases between. This CDR3 is built from 14 residues. Based on the CDR3 plus reference TRBV28 and TRBJ2-3, the full variable domain is DVKVTQSSRYLVKRTGEKVFLECVQDMDHENMFWYRQDPGLGLRLIYFSYDVKMKEKGDIPEGYSVSREKKERFSLILESASTNQTSMYLCASGGPTRTDTQYFGPGTRLTVL.

This chain links TRBV7-3 with TRBJ1-5; tentatively, D is TRBD1 (5 bases). Trimming took 2 bases from V and 7 from J, leaving 9 bases between them. CDR1 and CDR2 (germline): SGHTA, FQGTGA. This CDR3 is 13 amino acids long. CDR3 loop: CASSLGGGQPQHF. The DNA for the CDR3 is TGTGCCAGCAGCTTAGGCGGGGGGCAGCCCCAGCATTTT.

J is TRBJ2-1 and V is TRBV4-1; TRBD2 matches 9 bases. Germline loops: CDR1 MGHRA, CDR2 YSYEKL. The CDR3 sequence is 16 residues long. The V and J ends lost 8 bases and 2 bases, in that order; junction bases with no gene match: 10. The chain's CDR3 is CASSPPSGGTYNEQFF. In nucleotides, the CDR3 is TGCGCCAGCTCACCCCCGAGCGGGGGGACCTACAATGAGCAGTTCTTC.

The chain recombines TRBV5-1 with TRBJ2-5; tentatively, D is TRBD1 (5 bases). Judging by the DNA end, TRBJ2-7 fits better; the J call may be wrong. The CDR3 has 14 residues. CDR1 and CDR2 (germline): SGHRS, YFSETQ. CDR3 loop: CASSSYRSSYEQYF. CDR3 nucleotide sequence: TGCGCCAGCAGCTCCTACAGGAGCTCCTACGAGCAGTACTTC.

The V gene is TRBV6-5, the J gene TRBJ1-6; no definite D call. The CDR3 totals 16 residues. The germline CDR1 and CDR2 sequences are MNHEY and SVGAGI. V dropped 0 bases and J dropped 11 bases, with 17 bases sitting between them. This CDR3 reads CASSYSVPFTGPPLHF. The CDR3 nucleotides read TGTGCCAGCAGTTACTCGGTGCCCTTTACCGGTCCACCCCTCCACTTT.

This clone was recorded a few times. The V call is TRBV29-1, the J call TRBJ2-3; 7 bases fit TRBD2. The germline gives CDR1 SQVTM, CDR2 ANQGSEA. V lost 5 bases to trimming and J lost 8 bases; unmatched junction nucleotides: 13. The CDR3 is 14 residues long. The CDR3 sequence is CSVTLASASGTQYF. As DNA, the CDR3 is TGCAGCGTTACACTAGCGTCCGCATCTGGTACGCAGTATTTT.

V is TRBV25-1 and J is TRBJ1-2; 7 bases align to TRBD1. The CDR3 is made up of 14 amino acids. Germline lookup yields CDR1 MGHDK and CDR2 SYGVNS. Trimming cost V 2 bases and J 7 bases; bases outside gene matches: 7. The CDR3 protein is CASSESDRESGYTF. The CDR3 coding sequence is TGTGCCAGCAGTGAAAGCGACAGGGAAAGTGGCTACACCTTC.

Here the CDR3 DNA reads TGTGCCAGTAGTATAGATGTCGGGTTCAATTCACCCCTCCACTTT. Translating gives CASSIDVGFNSPLHF. This chain uses TRBV19 with TRBJ1-6, with unresolved D. V lost 0 bases to trimming and J lost 7 bases, with 10 bases between them. CDR1 LNHDA and CDR2 SQIVND come from the germline V gene (reference sequence). This CDR3 region has 15 residues.

The chain employs TRBV6-6 and TRBJ2-3; 7 nucleotides agree with TRBD1. Germline V gene sequence: CDR1 MNHNY, CDR2 SVGAGI (reference sequence). This CDR3 region has 15 residues. V was clipped by 5 bases and J by 1 base; unmatched bases: 6. This CDR3 is CASSQQGYGTDTQYF. The CDR3 DNA is TGTGCCAGCAGTCAACAGGGGTATGGCACAGATACGCAGTATTTT.

Here the CDR3 reads CASVRGGETQYF. The DNA of the CDR3 is TGTGCCAGCGTGCGGGGGGGCGAGACCCAGTACTTC. This chain uses TRBV25-1 with TRBJ2-5, with 9 bases matching TRBD2. Germline V gene lookup returns CDR1 MGHDK and CDR2 SYGVNS. V was pared by 8 bases and J by 5 bases, with 3 bases of the junction left unmatched. The CDR3 runs 12 residues. Full variable domain (rest looked up from reference TRBV25-1 and TRBJ2-5): EADIYQTPRYLVIGTGKKITLECSQTMGHDKMYWYQQDPGMELHLIHYSYGVNSTEKGDLSSESTVSRIRTEHFPLTLESARPSHTSQYLCASVRGGETQYFGPGTRLLVL.

As regards this clone: The same CDR3 also results from other DNA sequences found in this sample. The V gene is TRBV7-3, the J gene TRBJ1-5; D remains ambiguous. CDR1 and CDR2 (germline): SGHTA, FQGTGA. The V gene lost 3 bases and the J gene lost 6 bases, with 9 bases spanning the gap. The length of the CDR3 is 13 residues. DNA for the CDR3: TGTGCCAGCAGCTTGTCGTTCGGTCAGCCCCAGCATTTT. The encoded protein is CASSLSFGQPQHF.

This clone was counted only a few times. This chain links TRBV11-2 with TRBJ2-2, with D tentatively TRBD1 (6 bases). This CDR3 region has 14 residues. V was clipped by 5 bases and J by 7 bases, with 14 bases between them. Germline-derived CDR1 and CDR2 are SGHAT and FQNNGV. CDR3 nucleotide sequence: TGTGCCAGCAGCCAACCCGGGACATTCGGGGAGCTGTTTTTT. It is translated as CASSQPGTFGELFF.